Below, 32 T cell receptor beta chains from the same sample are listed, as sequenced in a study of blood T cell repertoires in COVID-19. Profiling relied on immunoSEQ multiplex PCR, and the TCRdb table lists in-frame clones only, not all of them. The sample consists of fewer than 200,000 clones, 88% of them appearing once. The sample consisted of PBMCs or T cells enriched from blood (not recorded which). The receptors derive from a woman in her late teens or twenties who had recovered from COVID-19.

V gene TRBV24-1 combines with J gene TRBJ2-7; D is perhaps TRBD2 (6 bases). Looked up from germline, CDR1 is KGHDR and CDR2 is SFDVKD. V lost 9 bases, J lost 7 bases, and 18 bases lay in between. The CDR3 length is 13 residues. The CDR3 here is CATAEGPLGEQYF. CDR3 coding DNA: TGTGCCACCGCGGAGGGCCCCTTGGGGGAGCAGTACTTC.

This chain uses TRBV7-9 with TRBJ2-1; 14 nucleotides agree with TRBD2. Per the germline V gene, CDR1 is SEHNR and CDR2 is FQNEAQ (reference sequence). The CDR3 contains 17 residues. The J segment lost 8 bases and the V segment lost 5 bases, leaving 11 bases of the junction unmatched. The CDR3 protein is CASSANSGLAGGDEQFF. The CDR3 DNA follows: TGTGCCAGCAGCGCGAACTCCGGACTAGCGGGAGGTGATGAGCAGTTCTTC.

CDR3 in DNA: TGTGCCAGACTAGGGGACAGGGGAAGCGGCTACACCTTC. Protein product: CARLGDRGSGYTF. This chain connects TRBV2 to TRBJ1-2; TRBD1 agrees at 10 bases. CDR1 and CDR2 from the germline V gene are SNHLY and FYNNEI. J gave up 8 bases and V 9 bases, and 9 bases lay outside the gene matches. The CDR3 has 13 residues.

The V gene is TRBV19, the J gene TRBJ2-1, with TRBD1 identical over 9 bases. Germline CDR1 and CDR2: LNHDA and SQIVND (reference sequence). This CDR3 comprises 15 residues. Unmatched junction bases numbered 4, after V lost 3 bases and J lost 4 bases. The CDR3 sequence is CASSIRDREYNEQFF. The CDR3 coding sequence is TGTGCCAGTAGTATCCGGGACAGGGAATACAATGAGCAGTTCTTC.

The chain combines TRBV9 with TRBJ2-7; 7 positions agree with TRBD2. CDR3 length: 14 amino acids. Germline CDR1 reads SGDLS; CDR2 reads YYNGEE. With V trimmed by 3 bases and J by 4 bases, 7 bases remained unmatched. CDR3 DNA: TGTGCCAGCAGCGCGGCGGGAGCTGGGTACGAGCAGTACTTC. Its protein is CASSAAGAGYEQYF.

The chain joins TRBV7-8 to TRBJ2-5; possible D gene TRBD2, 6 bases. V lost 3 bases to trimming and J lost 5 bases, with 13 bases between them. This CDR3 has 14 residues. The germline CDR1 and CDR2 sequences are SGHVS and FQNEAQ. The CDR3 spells CASSLYGGSETQYF. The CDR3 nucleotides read TGTGCCAGCAGCTTGTATGGGGGGAGTGAGACCCAGTACTTC.

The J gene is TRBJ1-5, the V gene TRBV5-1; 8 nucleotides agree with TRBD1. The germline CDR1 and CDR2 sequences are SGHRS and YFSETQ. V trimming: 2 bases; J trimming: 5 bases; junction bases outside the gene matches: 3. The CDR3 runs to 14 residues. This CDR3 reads CASSFSTGDQPQHF. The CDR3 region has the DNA TGCGCCAGCAGCTTTTCGACAGGGGATCAGCCCCAGCATTTT.

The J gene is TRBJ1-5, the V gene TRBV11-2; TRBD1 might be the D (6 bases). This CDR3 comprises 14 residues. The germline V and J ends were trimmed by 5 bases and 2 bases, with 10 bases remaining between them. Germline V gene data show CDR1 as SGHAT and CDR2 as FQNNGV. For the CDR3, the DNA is TGTGCCAGCAGCCAACAGGGAGGCAATCAGCCCCAGCATTTT. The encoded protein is CASSQQGGNQPQHF. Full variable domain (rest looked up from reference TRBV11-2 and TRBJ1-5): EAGVAQSPRYKIIEKRQSVAFWCNPISGHATLYWYQQILGQGPKLLIQFQNNGVVDDSQLPKDRFSAERLKGVDSTLKIQPAKLEDSAVYLCASSQQGGNQPQHFGDGTRLSIL.

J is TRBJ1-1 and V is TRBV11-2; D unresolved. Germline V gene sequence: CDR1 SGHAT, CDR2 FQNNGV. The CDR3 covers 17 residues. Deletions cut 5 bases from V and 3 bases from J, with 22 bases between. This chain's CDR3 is CASSRRRSRTGYTEAFF. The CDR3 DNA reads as TGTGCCAGCAGCCGCAGGCGGTCACGGACGGGGTACACTGAAGCTTTCTTT.

The CDR3 loop reads CASSPREGEQFF. In DNA, the CDR3 is TGTGCCAGCAGTCCACGGGAAGGGGAGCAGTTCTTC. The V gene is TRBV6-5, the J gene TRBJ2-1; the D gene is possibly TRBD2 (5 bases). CDR3 size: 12 residues. With 5 bases removed from V and 10 bases from J, the gap between germline ends came to 12 bases. Germline lookup yields CDR1 MNHEY and CDR2 SVGAGI.

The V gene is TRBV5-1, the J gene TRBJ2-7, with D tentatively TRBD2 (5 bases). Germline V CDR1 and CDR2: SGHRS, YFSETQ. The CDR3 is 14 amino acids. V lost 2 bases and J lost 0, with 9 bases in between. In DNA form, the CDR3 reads TGCGCCAGCAGCTTAGCGGATCACTCCTACGAGCAGTACTTC. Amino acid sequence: CASSLADHSYEQYF.

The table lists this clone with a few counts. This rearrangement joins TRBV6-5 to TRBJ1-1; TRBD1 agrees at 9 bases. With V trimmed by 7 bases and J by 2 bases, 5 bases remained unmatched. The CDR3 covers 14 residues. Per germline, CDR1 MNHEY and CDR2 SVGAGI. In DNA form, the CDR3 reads TGTGCCAGCACCGCGGGACAGGGAAACACTGAAGCTTTCTTT. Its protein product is CASTAGQGNTEAFF.

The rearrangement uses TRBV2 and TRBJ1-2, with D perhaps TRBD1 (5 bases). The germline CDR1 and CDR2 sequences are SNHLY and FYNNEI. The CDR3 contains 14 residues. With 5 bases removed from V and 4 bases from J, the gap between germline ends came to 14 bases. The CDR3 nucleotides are TGTGCCAGCAGTTTGCAGGGCATAATCTATGGCTACACCTTC. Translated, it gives CASSLQGIIYGYTF.

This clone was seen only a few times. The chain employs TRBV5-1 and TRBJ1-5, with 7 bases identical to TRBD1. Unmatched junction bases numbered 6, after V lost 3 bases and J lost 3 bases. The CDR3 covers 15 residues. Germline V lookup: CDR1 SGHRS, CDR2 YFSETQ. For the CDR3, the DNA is TGCGCCAGCAGCTCAGGGACAGAACTCAATCAGCCCCAGCATTTT. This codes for CASSSGTELNQPQHF.

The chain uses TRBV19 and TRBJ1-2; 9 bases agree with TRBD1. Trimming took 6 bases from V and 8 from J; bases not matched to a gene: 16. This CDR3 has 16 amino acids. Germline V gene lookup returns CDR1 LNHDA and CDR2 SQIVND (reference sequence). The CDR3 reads CASSLPRTGASGGYTF. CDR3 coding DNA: TGTGCCAGTAGCCTACCCCGGACAGGGGCGTCTGGCGGCTACACCTTC.

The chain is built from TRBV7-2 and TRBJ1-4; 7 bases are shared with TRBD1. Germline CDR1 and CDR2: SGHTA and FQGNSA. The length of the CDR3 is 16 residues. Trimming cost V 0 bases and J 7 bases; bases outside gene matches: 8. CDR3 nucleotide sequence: TGTGCCAGCAGCTTAGCGATATCGGCAGGGGGTGAAAAACTGTTTTTT. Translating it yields CASSLAISAGGEKLFF.

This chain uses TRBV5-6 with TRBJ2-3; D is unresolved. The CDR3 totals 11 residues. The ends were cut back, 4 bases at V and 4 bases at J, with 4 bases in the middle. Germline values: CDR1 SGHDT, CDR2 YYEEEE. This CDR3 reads CASSRADTQYF. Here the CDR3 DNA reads TGTGCCAGCAGCCGAGCAGATACGCAGTATTTT.

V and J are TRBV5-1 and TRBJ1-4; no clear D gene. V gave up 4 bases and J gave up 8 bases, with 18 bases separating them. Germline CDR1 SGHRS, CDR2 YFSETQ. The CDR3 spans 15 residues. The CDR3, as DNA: TGCGCCAGCAGCAAGGTAGTGGGCGCAGGAGAAAAACTGTTTTTT. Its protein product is CASSKVVGAGEKLFF.

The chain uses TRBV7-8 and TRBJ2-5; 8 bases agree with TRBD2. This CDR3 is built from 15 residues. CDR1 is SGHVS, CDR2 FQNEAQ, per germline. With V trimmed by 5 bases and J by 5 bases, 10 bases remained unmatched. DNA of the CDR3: TGTGCCAGCAGCCGCTTTAGCGGGATACGCGAGACCCAGTACTTC. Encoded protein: CASSRFSGIRETQYF.

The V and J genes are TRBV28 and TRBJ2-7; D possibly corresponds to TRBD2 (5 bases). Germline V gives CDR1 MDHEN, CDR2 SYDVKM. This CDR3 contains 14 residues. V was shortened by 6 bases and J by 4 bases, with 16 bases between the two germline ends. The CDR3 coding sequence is TGTGCCAGCAGCTCAGAGGGAATACCTTACGAGCAGTACTTC. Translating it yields CASSSEGIPYEQYF.

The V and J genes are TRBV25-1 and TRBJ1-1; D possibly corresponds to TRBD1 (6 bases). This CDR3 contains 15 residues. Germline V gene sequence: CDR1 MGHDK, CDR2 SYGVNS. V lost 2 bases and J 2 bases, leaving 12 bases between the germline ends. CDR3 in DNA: TGTGCCAGCAGTGAAGCCGGGACACCCAACACTGAAGCTTTCTTT. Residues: CASSEAGTPNTEAFF.

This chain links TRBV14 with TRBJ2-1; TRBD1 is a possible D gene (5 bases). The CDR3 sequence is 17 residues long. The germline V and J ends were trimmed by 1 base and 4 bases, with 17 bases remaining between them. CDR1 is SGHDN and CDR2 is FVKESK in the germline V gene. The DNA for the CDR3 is TGTGCCAGCAGCCAAGGACGGCGGCAGGGTATTTACAATGAGCAGTTCTTC. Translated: CASSQGRRQGIYNEQFF.

The CDR3 region is CASSQGVPVAKNTIYF. The CDR3 DNA is TGTGCCAGCTCCCAGGGGGTGCCGGTCGCTAAAAACACCATATATTTT. The chain is built from TRBV18 and TRBJ1-3; 7 bases agree with TRBD1. CDR1 and CDR2 (germline): KGHSH, LQKENI. CDR3 size: 16 residues. V shed 6 bases and J 6 bases; nucleotides not matched to a gene: 14. The variable domain in full, completed from reference TRBV18 and TRBJ1-3, reads NAGVMQNPRHLVRRRGQEARLRCSPMKGHSHVYWYRQLPEEGLKFMVYLQKENIIDESGMPKERFSAEFPKEGPSILRIQQVVRGDSAAYFCASSQGVPVAKNTIYFGEGSWLTVV.

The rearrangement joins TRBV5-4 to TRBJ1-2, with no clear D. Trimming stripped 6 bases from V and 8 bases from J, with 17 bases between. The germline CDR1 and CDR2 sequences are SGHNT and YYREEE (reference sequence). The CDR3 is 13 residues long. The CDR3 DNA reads TGTGCCAGCACCTTCGGCGGCCGAGACGGCTACACCTTC. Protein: CASTFGGRDGYTF.

The CDR3 nucleotides read TGCGCCAGCAGCCAAGAAATGAGTCGCGAGCAGTACTTC. Protein sequence: CASSQEMSREQYF. The rearrangement uses TRBV4-1 and TRBJ2-7; D gene unclear. V lost 0 bases and J 6 bases, leaving 9 bases between the germline ends. The germline V gene encodes CDR1 MGHRA and CDR2 YSYEKL. The CDR3 is made up of 13 amino acids.

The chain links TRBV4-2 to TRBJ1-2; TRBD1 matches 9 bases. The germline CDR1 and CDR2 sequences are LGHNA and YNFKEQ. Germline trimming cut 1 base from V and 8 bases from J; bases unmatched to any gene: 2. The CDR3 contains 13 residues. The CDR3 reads CASSQGTGDGYTF. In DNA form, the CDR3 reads TGTGCCAGCAGCCAAGGGACAGGGGACGGCTACACCTTC.

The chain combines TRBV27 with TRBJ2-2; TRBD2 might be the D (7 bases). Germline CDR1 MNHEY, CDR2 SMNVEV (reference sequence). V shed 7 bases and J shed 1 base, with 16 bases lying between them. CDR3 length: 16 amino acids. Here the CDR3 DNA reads TGTGCCAGCAAAGCCGATAGGGGGGGGAACACCGGGGAGCTGTTTTTT. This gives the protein CASKADRGGNTGELFF.

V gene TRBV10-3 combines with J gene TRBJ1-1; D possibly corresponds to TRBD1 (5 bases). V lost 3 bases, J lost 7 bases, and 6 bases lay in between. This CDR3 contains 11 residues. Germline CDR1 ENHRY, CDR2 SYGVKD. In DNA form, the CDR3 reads TGTGCCATCAGTGAAGACAGTGAAGCTTTCTTT. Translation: CAISEDSEAFF.

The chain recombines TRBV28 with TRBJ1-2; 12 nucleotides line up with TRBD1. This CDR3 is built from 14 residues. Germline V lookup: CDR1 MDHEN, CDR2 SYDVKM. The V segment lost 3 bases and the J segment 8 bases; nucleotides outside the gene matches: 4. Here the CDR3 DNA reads TGTGCCAGCAGTTTGGGACAGGGGGCAGGAGGCTACACCTTC. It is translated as CASSLGQGAGGYTF.

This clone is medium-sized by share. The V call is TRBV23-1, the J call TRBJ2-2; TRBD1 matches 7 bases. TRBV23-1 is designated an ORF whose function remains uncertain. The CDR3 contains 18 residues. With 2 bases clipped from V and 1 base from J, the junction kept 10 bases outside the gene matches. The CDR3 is CASSQPRGRTGNTGELFF. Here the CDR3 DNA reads TGCGCCAGCAGTCAACCTAGGGGGCGGACAGGGAACACCGGGGAGCTGTTTTTT.

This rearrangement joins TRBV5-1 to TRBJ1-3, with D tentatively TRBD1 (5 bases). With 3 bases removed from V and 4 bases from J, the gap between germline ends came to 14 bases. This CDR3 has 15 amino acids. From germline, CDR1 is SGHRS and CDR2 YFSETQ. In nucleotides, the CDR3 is TGCGCCAGCAGCTCGACGGGACTCAGCGGAAACACCATATATTTT. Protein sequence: CASSSTGLSGNTIYF.

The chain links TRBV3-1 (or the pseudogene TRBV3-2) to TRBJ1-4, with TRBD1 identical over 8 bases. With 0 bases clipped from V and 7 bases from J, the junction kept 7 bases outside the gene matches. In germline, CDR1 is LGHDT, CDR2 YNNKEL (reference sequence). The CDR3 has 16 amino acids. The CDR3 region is CASSQDWGQAGEKLFF. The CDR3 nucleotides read TGTGCCAGCAGCCAAGATTGGGGACAGGCTGGTGAAAAACTGTTTTTT.